Below are 8 T cell receptor beta chains sequenced from a single sample in a study of beta chain features in type 1 diabetes. The study, taken as a whole, reports: A moderate, significant TCRB CDR3 shortening appeared in type 1 diabetes across four CD4+ subsets.

No antigen has been identified for these receptors. The whole isolated RNA underwent reverse transcription, so sequencing captured expressed TCRB transcripts. The repertoire was sequenced with immunoSEQ multiplex PCR; TCRdb's copy has only in-frame clones and lacks some. The sample lists 400,000 or so clones; around a tenth were seen once. Sequenced material: central memory CD4+ T cells from blood. These receptors all stem from a man aged 25 to 40 with type 1 diabetes.

V gene TRBV19 combines with J gene TRBJ2-1; maybe TRBD1 (5 bases). This CDR3 has 14 amino acids. From germline, CDR1 is LNHDA and CDR2 SQIVND (reference sequence). V lost 0 bases and J 11 bases, leaving 14 bases between the germline ends. For the CDR3, the DNA is TGTGCCAGTAGTATAGATGGAAGGGGAATGAAGCAGTTCTTC. This gives the protein CASSIDGRGMKQFF.

A few counts support this clone. The chain is built from TRBV7-2 and TRBJ1-5; 10 bases match TRBD1. The CDR3 loop spans 16 amino acids. Trimming cost V 5 bases and J 0 bases; bases outside gene matches: 4. Per the germline V gene, CDR1 is SGHTA and CDR2 is FQGNSA. CDR3 bases: TGTGCCAGCAGCCTGACAGGGGGCAATAGCAATCAGCCCCAGCATTTT. Translating it yields CASSLTGGNSNQPQHF.

The chain recombines TRBV25-1 with TRBJ1-5; D remains unclear. The V gene's germline CDR1 is MGHDK and CDR2 SYGVNS. Trimming removed 4 bases from V and 4 bases from J, with 8 bases in between. This CDR3 contains 13 residues. The CDR3 region has the DNA TGTGCCAGCAGTGCGTCAGGTAATCAGCCCCAGCATTTT. Its protein is CASSASGNQPQHF.

This clone was observed a few times. V gene TRBV18 combines with J gene TRBJ2-1; 7 bases fit TRBD2. With 1 base clipped from V and 7 bases from J, the junction kept 7 bases outside the gene matches. This CDR3 is built from 15 residues. Germline V gene data show CDR1 as KGHSH and CDR2 as LQKENI. This CDR3 reads CASSPRREGFNEQFF. The CDR3 nucleotides are TGTGCCAGCTCACCACGGAGGGAGGGTTTTAATGAGCAGTTCTTC. The full variable domain, in which reference TRBV18 and TRBJ2-1 provide the parts outside the CDR3, is NAGVMQNPRHLVRRRGQEARLRCSPMKGHSHVYWYRQLPEEGLKFMVYLQKENIIDESGMPKERFSAEFPKEGPSILRIQQVVRGDSAAYFCASSPRREGFNEQFFGPGTRLTVL.

V gene TRBV28 combines with J gene TRBJ2-3, with 7 bases identical to TRBD2. CDR1 and CDR2 from the germline V gene are MDHEN and SYDVKM. V was pared by 5 bases and J by 2 bases, with 7 bases of the junction left unmatched. The CDR3 length is 15 residues. The CDR3 DNA reads TGTGCCAGCAGTGCCCCGGGAGGTAACACAGATACGCAGTATTTT. This encodes CASSAPGGNTDTQYF. Supplemented by reference TRBV28 and TRBJ2-3, the full variable domain reads DVKVTQSSRYLVKRTGEKVFLECVQDMDHENMFWYRQDPGLGLRLIYFSYDVKMKEKGDIPEGYSVSREKKERFSLILESASTNQTSMYLCASSAPGGNTDTQYFGPGTRLTVL.

This sequence joins TRBV19 and TRBJ2-3; 8 bases line up with TRBD1. The CDR3 length is 13 residues. The V and J ends lost 6 bases and 8 bases, in that order; junction bases with no gene match: 7. Germline V gene lookup returns CDR1 LNHDA and CDR2 SQIVND (reference sequence). The CDR3 sequence is CASSPDRATTQYF. CDR3 coding DNA: TGTGCCAGTAGCCCGGACAGGGCCACTACGCAGTATTTT. The full variable domain, its missing parts supplied by reference TRBV19 and TRBJ2-3, is DGGITQSPKYLFRKEGQNVTLSCEQNLNHDAMYWYRQDPGQGLRLIYYSQIVNDFQKGDIAEGYSVSREKKESFPLTVTSAQKNPTAFYLCASSPDRATTQYFGPGTRLTVL.

This clone turned up a few times. Distinct nucleotide sequences in the sample also encode this CDR3. The chain is built from TRBV15 and TRBJ2-7; perhaps TRBD1 as D (5 bases). The germline gives CDR1 LNHNV, CDR2 YYDKDF (reference sequence). This CDR3 contains 14 residues. V shed 3 bases and J shed 2 bases, with 11 bases lying between them. CDR3 sequence (DNA): TGTGCCACCAGCAGGGACCAGGGTCCCTACGAGCAGTACTTC. It encodes CATSRDQGPYEQYF.

This clone has a handful of counts. The chain couples TRBV5-1 to TRBJ1-4, with a weak D call TRBD1 (6 bases). This CDR3 region has 15 residues. The V end was cut by 4 bases, the J end by 8 bases, with 18 bases between. From germline, CDR1 is SGHRS and CDR2 YFSETQ. CDR3 loop: CASSRLGGGGEKLFF. The CDR3 DNA sequence: TGCGCCAGCAGCCGTCTGGGAGGGGGAGGCGAAAAACTGTTTTTT.